Included here is one T cell receptor (beta chain) sequence, with context. As yet, its antigen is unknown. Donors likely had unrecorded immune exposures despite being nominally healthy when sampled. This sample is part of a study of cytomegalovirus exposure and HLA in healthy donors. Overall study: Of all 398 donors who were genotyped, 81% belonged to the Caucasian-associated ancestry cluster.

PCR amplification relied on 60 Vbeta primers (plus 13 Jbeta primers). Clones were read by immunoSEQ multiplex PCR, and TCRdb kept only the in-frame ones, dropping some. The sample consists of 150,000 to 200,000 clones, around 83% of them appearing once. The study, taken as a whole, reports: The dataset shows that most TCR sequences were rare, while some public TCRs occurred in many donors. Reports indicate that TCR beta sequences accurately predicted the HLA-A and HLA-B alleles of most subjects.

CDR3 length: 16 amino acids. Trimming removed 0 bases from V and 7 bases from J, with 16 bases in between. The germline CDR1 and CDR2 sequences are WNHNN and SYGVQD (reference sequence). This sequence originates from a man aged 50 or older in good health and CMV-seronegative. The sample was PBMCs. This chain joins TRBV10-1 and TRBJ2-1; possible D gene TRBD2, 5 bases. The CDR3 protein is CASSESMKRESNEQFF. The CDR3 DNA follows: TGCGCCAGCAGTGAGTCGATGAAAAGGGAGAGTAATGAGCAGTTCTTC.